Listed here are 32 T cell receptor beta chains from one sample, sequenced in a study of cytomegalovirus exposure and HLA in healthy donors. The PCR had 60 Vbeta and 13 Jbeta primers. Some clones are missing from TCRdb's copy, which holds only in-frame ones; the method was immunoSEQ multiplex PCR. The data contain roughly 150,000 clones, roughly 10% of them singletons. Sequenced sample: PBMCs. The receptors stem from a male donor in good health and CMV-seronegative.

Here the CDR3 reads CASSLSPYGNGQGRRGRTDTQYF. CDR3 nucleotides: TGTGCCAGCTCACTTTCCCCCTACGGTAATGGACAGGGGCGCAGGGGGCGCACAGATACGCAGTATTTT. The chain has TRBV18 and TRBJ2-3; 9 bases are a match to TRBD1. Germline assignment: CDR1 KGHSH and CDR2 LQKENI. The CDR3 spans 23 residues. Losses at the gene ends were 4 bases for V and 1 base for J; bases not matched to a gene: 27.

This clone turned up a few times. V usage is TRBV5-6 and J usage is TRBJ1-3; no firm D call. The CDR3 spans 15 residues. CDR1 is SGHDT, CDR2 YYEEEE, per germline. Between the trimmed V and J ends, which lost 3 bases and 0 bases, there was a span of 10 bases. Written as DNA, the CDR3 is TGTGCCAGCAGCTCCACAGATAACTCTGGAAACACCATATATTTT. Translated: CASSSTDNSGNTIYF.

Only a few counts were recorded for this clone. This rearrangement joins TRBV15 to TRBJ2-7, with D possibly being TRBD1 (6 bases). The length of the CDR3 is 11 residues. V lost 1 base, J lost 12 bases, and 10 bases lay in between. Germline assignment: CDR1 LNHNV and CDR2 YYDKDF (reference sequence). CDR3 region: CATSRGSGAYF. The CDR3 DNA follows: TGTGCCACCAGCAGAGGATCAGGGGCGTACTTC.

The chain has TRBV11-2 and TRBJ2-3; maybe TRBD1 (5 bases). Germline-derived CDR1 and CDR2 are SGHAT and FQNNGV. The CDR3 totals 12 residues. The V gene lost 4 bases and the J gene lost 5 bases, with 7 bases spanning the gap. CDR3: CASSSDRDTQYF. The CDR3 DNA is TGTGCCAGCAGCTCTGACAGAGATACGCAGTATTTT.

This rearrangement joins TRBV10-3 to TRBJ1-2; TRBD1 aligns across 7 bases. The V gene's germline CDR1 is ENHRY and CDR2 SYGVKD. J was trimmed by 5 bases and V by 7 bases; bases with no gene match: 7. This CDR3 is built from 13 residues. CDR3 DNA sequence: TGTGCCATCAAAGGACAGGAGACGTATGGCTACACCTTC. This translates into CAIKGQETYGYTF.

This clone occurred a few times. This chain uses TRBV27 with TRBJ2-6; D is unresolved. Germline CDR1 is MNHEY and CDR2 is SMNVEV (reference sequence). The CDR3 contains 15 residues. Trimming cost V 1 base and J 1 base, with 5 bases left between them. CDR3 sequence (DNA): TGTGCCAGCAGTTTATTCTATTCTGGGGCCAACGTCCTGACTTTC. Protein sequence: CASSLFYSGANVLTF.

Only a few counts were recorded for this clone. The chain is built from TRBV7-6 and TRBJ1-3, with a weak D call TRBD1 (5 bases). The V end was cut by 7 bases, the J end by 2 bases, with 15 bases between. CDR1 is SGHVS and CDR2 is FNYEAQ in the germline V gene. The CDR3 sequence is 15 residues long. This chain's CDR3 is CASTEGREPGNTIYF. For the CDR3, the DNA is TGTGCCAGCACCGAGGGGAGGGAGCCTGGAAACACCATATATTTT.

This clone was observed a few times. The rearrangement uses TRBV30 and TRBJ2-1; 15 nucleotides match TRBD2. CDR1 is GTSNPN, CDR2 SVGIG, per germline (reference sequence). Trimming took 5 bases from V and 0 from J; bases not matched to a gene: 8. The CDR3 spans 18 residues. The CDR3 DNA reads TGTGCCTGGGACCCGGGACTAGCGGGAGGTAGCTCCTACAATGAGCAGTTCTTC. It encodes CAWDPGLAGGSSYNEQFF.

This clone was picked up a small number of times. The chain links TRBV6-5 to TRBJ2-5; the D is unclear. The end of the DNA is better explained by TRBJ2-7, so the J call may be wrong. CDR3 length: 14 amino acids. CDR1 is MNHEY and CDR2 is SVGAGI in the germline V gene. The CDR3 is CASSFGFGSYEQYF. DNA of the CDR3: TGTGCCAGCAGTTTCGGGTTTGGTTCATACGAGCAGTACTTC.

This clone was picked up a small number of times. The chain couples TRBV28 to TRBJ2-3; 8 bases map to TRBD1. From germline, CDR1 is MDHEN and CDR2 SYDVKM. With V trimmed by 5 bases and J by 5 bases, 3 bases remained unmatched. The CDR3 length is 13 residues. The CDR3 bases are TGTGCCAGCAGTCGTACAGGGGGAGATACGCAGTATTTT. This codes for CASSRTGGDTQYF.

The chain links TRBV5-1 to TRBJ2-7, with 8 bases lining up with TRBD1. The CDR3 loop spans 13 amino acids. J gave up 5 bases and V 7 bases, and 8 bases lay outside the gene matches. In germline, CDR1 is SGHRS, CDR2 YFSETQ. The CDR3 nucleotides are TGCGCCAGCCGAGGGACAGGAGGCGACGAGCAGTACTTC. It specifies CASRGTGGDEQYF.

V usage is TRBV7-9 and J usage is TRBJ1-2; maybe TRBD1 (6 bases). V gave up 4 bases and J gave up 2 bases, with 8 bases separating them. The CDR3 length is 13 residues. Germline assignment: CDR1 SEHNR and CDR2 FQNEAQ (reference sequence). This chain's CDR3 is CASSSGENYGYTF. The CDR3 nucleotides read TGTGCCAGCAGCTCAGGGGAAAACTATGGCTACACCTTC.

This clone was seen a few times. The chain combines TRBV6-5 with TRBJ1-1, with no clear D. The CDR3 has 14 residues. V lost 0 bases to trimming and J lost 7 bases, with 12 bases between them. Germline assignment: CDR1 MNHEY and CDR2 SVGAGI. For the CDR3, the DNA is TGTGCCAGCAGTTACTCGCGGGGTGTACGTGAAGCTTTCTTT. It codes for CASSYSRGVREAFF.

The sample holds a few counts of this clone. Compared with germline, one end of the junction differs, possibly owing to a read error. This chain joins TRBV29-1 and TRBJ1-4; D possibly corresponds to TRBD1 (6 bases). The CDR3 consists of 13 residues. Germline CDR1 reads SQVTM; CDR2 reads ANQGSEA. The CDR3 nucleotides are TGCAGCGGCTCAAAACAGGGAAATGGAAAACTGTTTTTT. Encoded protein: CSGSKQGNGKLFF.

The genes are TRBV10-3 and TRBJ2-6, with a tentative D call TRBD2 (5 bases). Germline CDR1 and CDR2: ENHRY and SYGVKD. The CDR3 extends over 14 amino acids. The V end lost 7 bases, the J end lost 2 bases, and 9 bases lay between the germline ends. CDR3 residues: CAINEGTGANVLTF. In DNA form, the CDR3 reads TGTGCCATCAACGAGGGCACTGGGGCCAACGTCCTGACTTTC.

Only a few counts were recorded for this clone. Different DNA sequences within this sample yield the same CDR3. The chain carries TRBV7-9 and TRBJ1-1, with D possibly being TRBD1 (6 bases). CDR3 size: 13 residues. Germline V gene sequence: CDR1 SEHNR, CDR2 FQNEAQ (reference sequence). The V end was cut by 1 base, the J end by 5 bases, with 8 bases between. The CDR3 bases are TGTGCCAGCAGCTTAGGGGGGCGGACTGAAGCTTTCTTT. Translating it yields CASSLGGRTEAFF.

This clone was seen more than once but under ten times. The V call is TRBV30, the J call TRBJ2-7; D is unclear. Looked up from germline, CDR1 is GTSNPN and CDR2 is SVGIG (reference sequence). The CDR3 spans 12 residues. V dropped 4 bases and J dropped 2 bases, with 9 bases sitting between them. CDR3 in DNA: TGTGCCTGGACGGCAGGTGCCTACGAGCAGTACTTC. It codes for CAWTAGAYEQYF.

The chain carries TRBV7-2 and TRBJ1-4; maybe TRBD1 (6 bases). Germline CDR1 is SGHTA and CDR2 is FQGNSA. This CDR3 region has 16 residues. V was pared by 2 bases and J by 4 bases, with 14 bases between. In nucleotides, the CDR3 is TGTGCCAGCAGCTTAAGTGGGGGGGCGAATAATGAAAAACTGTTTTTT. Protein sequence: CASSLSGGANNEKLFF.

The gene calls are TRBV7-9 and TRBJ2-4, with 7 bases identical to TRBD2. Unmatched junction bases numbered 6, after V lost 5 bases and J lost 11 bases. CDR1 SEHNR and CDR2 FQNEAQ come from the germline V gene (reference sequence). The CDR3 length is 12 residues. The CDR3 region is CASSVSREVQYF. The CDR3 nucleotides read TGTGCCAGCAGCGTTTCCCGGGAGGTTCAGTACTTC.

In its sample, this clone was seen a few times. The chain uses TRBV6-6 and TRBJ2-5, with a weak D call TRBD2 (5 bases). Trimming shortened V by 6 bases and J by 1 base, and 12 bases separated the two germline ends. The CDR3 is 14 amino acids. The V gene's germline CDR1 is MNHNY and CDR2 SVGAGI (reference sequence). The CDR3 loop is CASRVGLGQETQYF. The CDR3 region has the DNA TGTGCCAGCAGAGTCGGACTGGGCCAAGAGACCCAGTACTTC.

This clone was found a few times. The V call is TRBV5-6, the J call TRBJ2-5; maybe TRBD1 (6 bases). CDR3 length: 14 residues. Trimming left V 8 bases short and J 4 bases short, with 18 bases between. CDR1 SGHDT and CDR2 YYEEEE come from the germline V gene. The CDR3 region is CASLAGVGRETQYF. The CDR3 DNA sequence: TGTGCCAGTCTAGCAGGGGTAGGGAGAGAGACCCAGTACTTC.

This clone turned up a few times. This chain joins TRBV5-1 and TRBJ2-7, with D tentatively TRBD1 (6 bases). The ends were cut back, 0 bases at V and 6 bases at J, with 13 bases in the middle. Germline V gives CDR1 SGHRS, CDR2 YFSETQ. This CDR3 contains 14 residues. This CDR3 reads CASSLGPGVGEQYF. As DNA, the CDR3 is TGCGCCAGCAGCTTGGGCCCAGGGGTCGGCGAGCAGTACTTC.

This chain joins TRBV4-3 and TRBJ2-7; D is possibly TRBD1 (5 bases). The germline V gene encodes CDR1 LGHNA and CDR2 YSLEER. The length of the CDR3 is 14 residues. Trimming removed 1 base at V and 2 bases at J, with 9 bases between. The CDR3 loop is CASSQGTQAYEQYF. DNA of the CDR3: TGCGCCAGCAGCCAAGGTACACAGGCCTACGAGCAGTACTTC.

The chain combines TRBV4-1 with TRBJ2-2; tentative D call: TRBD1 (5 bases). The germline CDR1 and CDR2 sequences are MGHRA and YSYEKL. V was pared by 1 base and J by 3 bases, with 15 bases between. This CDR3 contains 17 residues. This chain's CDR3 is CASSQVMTVIDTGELFF. CDR3 DNA sequence: TGCGCCAGCAGCCAAGTAATGACAGTTATCGACACCGGGGAGCTGTTTTTT.

This clone appeared a few times. This chain uses TRBV7-9 with TRBJ2-7, with a possible D match to TRBD1 (6 bases). Germline V lookup: CDR1 SEHNR, CDR2 FQNEAQ (reference sequence). The CDR3 loop spans 18 amino acids. Trimming shortened V by 5 bases and J by 3 bases, and 26 bases separated the two germline ends. DNA of the CDR3: TGTGCCAGCAGCCCAACAACCAACAGGGTATCGGTTTTCTACGAGCAGTACTTC. It specifies CASSPTTNRVSVFYEQYF.

CDR3 nucleotides: TGTGCCAGCAGCCAAGTCCGAACTAGCGGGAACGAGCAGTACTTC. Translated, it gives CASSQVRTSGNEQYF. This sequence joins TRBV4-2 and TRBJ2-7; the match to TRBD2 covers 10 bases. Germline V gives CDR1 LGHNA, CDR2 YNFKEQ. The CDR3 is 15 amino acids. With 1 base clipped from V and 5 bases from J, the junction kept 5 bases outside the gene matches.

This clone has more than one count but fewer than ten. The chain is built from TRBV9 and TRBJ2-3; possible D gene TRBD1, 8 bases. The CDR3 is 18 amino acids. Germline V lookup: CDR1 SGDLS, CDR2 YYNGEE. The V gene lost 0 bases and the J gene lost 4 bases, with 21 bases spanning the gap. Written as DNA, the CDR3 is TGTGCCAGCAGCGTAGAAGGGGGAGGGCCAGGGGGCGCAGATACGCAGTATTTT. Translated, it gives CASSVEGGGPGGADTQYF. The whole variable domain, remainder taken from reference TRBV9 and TRBJ2-3, is DSGVTQTPKHLITATGQRVTLRCSPRSGDLSVYWYQQSLDQGLQFLIQYYNGEERAKGNILERFSAQQFPDLHSELNLSSLELGDSALYFCASSVEGGGPGGADTQYFGPGTRLTVL.

This clone has just a few counts. The chain couples TRBV27 to TRBJ2-7; TRBD1 matches 8 bases. Germline CDR1 reads MNHEY; CDR2 reads SMNVEV (reference sequence). This CDR3 has 14 amino acids. After removal of 5 bases from V and 2 bases from J, the junction contained 5 bases not matched to a gene. The CDR3 loop is CASSLDRAPYEQYF. In nucleotides, the CDR3 is TGTGCCAGCAGTCTGGACAGGGCCCCCTACGAGCAGTACTTC.

This clone was recorded a few times. The rearrangement joins TRBV11-2 to TRBJ2-1, with TRBD2 identical over 11 bases. The CDR3 runs to 17 residues. Germline V CDR1 and CDR2: SGHAT, FQNNGV. After removal of 2 bases from V and 5 bases from J, the junction contained 8 bases not matched to a gene. This chain's CDR3 is CASSLILAGGADNEQFF. The CDR3 coding sequence is TGTGCCAGCAGCTTAATCCTAGCGGGGGGTGCTGACAATGAGCAGTTCTTC. Complete variable domain (other parts from reference TRBV11-2 and TRBJ2-1): EAGVAQSPRYKIIEKRQSVAFWCNPISGHATLYWYQQILGQGPKLLIQFQNNGVVDDSQLPKDRFSAERLKGVDSTLKIQPAKLEDSAVYLCASSLILAGGADNEQFFGPGTRLTVL.

A few counts support this clone. In DNA, the CDR3 is TGTGCCAGCAGGATCCAGGAGGGCTACACTGAAGCTTTCTTT. It codes for CASRIQEGYTEAFF. V and J are TRBV2 and TRBJ1-1; D remains ambiguous. Germline CDR1 and CDR2: SNHLY and FYNNEI. CDR3 length: 14 residues. The ends were cut back, 6 bases at V and 3 bases at J, with 14 bases in the middle.

The V call is TRBV7-2, the J call TRBJ1-6; 8 positions match TRBD1. J gave up 8 bases and V 2 bases, and 8 bases lay outside the gene matches. Germline assignment: CDR1 SGHTA and CDR2 FQGNSA. This CDR3 is 16 amino acids long. CDR3 loop: CASSLFSAGGYSPLHF. The CDR3, as DNA: TGTGCCAGCAGCTTATTCTCCGCAGGGGGCTATTCACCCCTCCACTTT.

V gene TRBV7-9 combines with J gene TRBJ1-1; no definite D call. The germline CDR1 and CDR2 sequences are SEHNR and FQNEAQ (reference sequence). The CDR3 is made up of 13 amino acids. With 3 bases removed from V and 0 bases from J, the gap between germline ends came to 5 bases. Here the CDR3 DNA reads TGTGCCAGCAGCTTTAACATGAACACTGAAGCTTTCTTT. It is translated as CASSFNMNTEAFF.